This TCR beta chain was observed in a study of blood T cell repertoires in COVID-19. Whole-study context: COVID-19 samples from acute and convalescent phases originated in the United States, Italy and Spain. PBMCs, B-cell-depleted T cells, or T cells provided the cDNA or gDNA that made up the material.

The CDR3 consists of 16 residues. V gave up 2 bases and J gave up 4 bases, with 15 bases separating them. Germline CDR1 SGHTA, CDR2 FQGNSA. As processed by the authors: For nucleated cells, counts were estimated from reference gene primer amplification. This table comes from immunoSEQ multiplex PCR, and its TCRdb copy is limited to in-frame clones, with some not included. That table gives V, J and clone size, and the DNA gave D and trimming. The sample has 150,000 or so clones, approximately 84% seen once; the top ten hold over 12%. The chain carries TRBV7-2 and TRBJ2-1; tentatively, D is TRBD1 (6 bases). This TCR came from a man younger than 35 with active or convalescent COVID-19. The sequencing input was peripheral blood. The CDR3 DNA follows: TGTGCCAGCAGCTTACGGTTGACAGGAACTTACAATGAGCAGTTCTTC. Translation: CASSLRLTGTYNEQFF. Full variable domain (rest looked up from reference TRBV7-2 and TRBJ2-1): GAGVSQSPSNKVTEKGKDVELRCDPISGHTALYWYRQSLGQGLEFLIYFQGNSAPDKSGLPSDRFSAERTGGSVSTLTIQRTQQEDSAVYLCASSLRLTGTYNEQFFGPGTRLTVL.